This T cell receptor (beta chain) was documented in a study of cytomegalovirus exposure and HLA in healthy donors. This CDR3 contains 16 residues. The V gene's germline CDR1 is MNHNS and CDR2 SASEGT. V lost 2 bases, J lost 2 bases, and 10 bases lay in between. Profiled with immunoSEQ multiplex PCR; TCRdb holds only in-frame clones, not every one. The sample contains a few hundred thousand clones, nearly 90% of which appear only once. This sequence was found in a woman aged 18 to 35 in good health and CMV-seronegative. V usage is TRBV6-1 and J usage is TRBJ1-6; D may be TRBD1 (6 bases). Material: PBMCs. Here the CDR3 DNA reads TGTGCCAGCAGTGAAATACAGGGCCCCTATAATTCACCCCTCCACTTT. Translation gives CASSEIQGPYNSPLHF.